Each of the 13 T cell receptor beta chains below was sequenced from the same sample in a study of cytomegalovirus exposure and HLA in healthy donors. PCR involved 60 Vbeta and 13 Jbeta primers. Generated by immunoSEQ multiplex PCR, the TCRdb table keeps only in-frame clones and is missing some. Of 200,000 to 250,000 clones in the sample, over 65% were seen once. Input material: PBMCs. Source of these receptors: a man aged 18 to 30 in good health and CMV-seronegative.

The V call is TRBV5-8, the J call TRBJ2-7; TRBD1 might be the D (6 bases). The CDR3 is made up of 14 amino acids. Trimming removed 5 bases from V and 1 base from J, with 13 bases in between. Germline CDR1 is SGHTS and CDR2 is YDEGEE. The CDR3 spells CASRPGQFSYEQYF. The CDR3 nucleotides are TGTGCCAGCAGACCCGGACAGTTTTCCTACGAGCAGTACTTC.

This clone was seen once. The V gene is TRBV5-4, the J gene TRBJ2-7; 8 bases map to TRBD2. CDR3 length equals 16 residues. The germline CDR1 and CDR2 sequences are SGHNT and YYREEE (reference sequence). The ends lost 0 bases at V and 6 bases at J; junction bases unmatched: 11. The CDR3 here is CASSLDLSGTSGEQYF. The CDR3 DNA follows: TGTGCCAGCAGCTTGGATTTATCCGGGACTAGTGGCGAGCAGTACTTC.

This chain uses TRBV6-1 with TRBJ2-2; 9 bases are shared with TRBD2. After removal of 8 bases from V and 6 bases from J, the junction contained 7 bases not matched to a gene. The CDR3 runs to 14 residues. CDR1 is MNHNS, CDR2 SASEGT, per germline. The CDR3 reads CASGLAGDPGELFF. The CDR3 region has the DNA TGTGCCAGCGGGTTAGCGGGAGACCCCGGGGAGCTGTTTTTT.

This chain connects TRBV29-1 to TRBJ2-1; 8 bases match TRBD1. The germline V gene has CDR1 SQVTM and CDR2 ANQGSEA. CDR3 length: 15 residues. The junction had 10 bases not matched to a gene; V was cut back by 4 bases and J by 5 bases. CDR3 in amino acids: CSVGGSGGVHNEQFF. CDR3 nucleotides: TGCAGCGTTGGGGGTTCAGGGGGCGTCCACAATGAGCAGTTCTTC.

The chain uses TRBV6-5 and TRBJ1-5; the D is unclear. V was clipped by 1 base and J by 2 bases, with 6 bases between them. Germline V gives CDR1 MNHEY, CDR2 SVGAGI. CDR3 size: 14 residues. The CDR3 sequence is CASSYFRGNQPQHF. The CDR3 nucleotides are TGTGCCAGCAGTTACTTCCGGGGCAATCAGCCCCAGCATTTT.

In its sample, this clone was seen once. The chain combines TRBV6-5 with TRBJ1-2, with 7 bases identical to TRBD1. Per the germline V gene, CDR1 is MNHEY and CDR2 is SVGAGI. Trimming cost V 2 bases and J 8 bases; bases outside gene matches: 11. The CDR3 is 15 amino acids. CDR3 amino acids: CASSYPGTEGRGYTF. CDR3 in DNA: TGTGCCAGCAGTTACCCGGGGACAGAGGGGAGAGGCTACACCTTC.

The chain employs TRBV10-3 and TRBJ2-5; D ambiguous. Between the trimmed V and J ends, which lost 0 bases and 4 bases, there was a span of 6 bases. The CDR3 loop spans 13 amino acids. In germline, CDR1 is ENHRY, CDR2 SYGVKD. This CDR3 reads CAISESTSETQYF. Written as DNA, the CDR3 is TGTGCCATCAGTGAGTCGACTTCAGAGACCCAGTACTTC.

In this sample, this clone turned up a few times. The rearrangement joins TRBV2 to TRBJ1-4; 7 bases fit TRBD1. The CDR3 totals 14 residues. The V gene's germline CDR1 is SNHLY and CDR2 FYNNEI. Trimming took 6 bases from V and 7 from J; bases not matched to a gene: 8. The CDR3 nucleotides are TGTGCCAGCAGCCCGACAGGGTTGGGTGAAAAACTGTTTTTT. Protein product: CASSPTGLGEKLFF.

This chain links TRBV7-6 with TRBJ2-2, with 7 bases identical to TRBD1. Germline V gene lookup returns CDR1 SGHVS and CDR2 FNYEAQ. The J segment lost 4 bases and the V segment lost 5 bases, leaving 7 bases of the junction unmatched. The length of the CDR3 is 15 residues. The CDR3 DNA reads as TGTGCCAGCAGCCGTACACAGGGGATCACCGGGGAGCTGTTTTTT. Encoded protein: CASSRTQGITGELFF.

The gene calls are TRBV6-1 and TRBJ2-7, with 7 bases matching TRBD2. V gave up 7 bases and J gave up 0 bases; unmatched junction bases: 3. The CDR3 extends over 13 amino acids. The V gene's germline CDR1 is MNHNS and CDR2 SASEGT. CDR3 nucleotides: TGTGCCAGCATTGCGGGAGTCTCCTACGAGCAGTACTTC. Translation: CASIAGVSYEQYF.

This chain uses TRBV19 with TRBJ1-5; TRBD1 is a possible D gene (5 bases). The CDR3 sequence is 18 residues long. The germline CDR1 and CDR2 sequences are LNHDA and SQIVND (reference sequence). Trimming removed 5 bases from V and 2 bases from J, with 22 bases in between. The CDR3 region is CASSWGEGESFGNQPQHF. CDR3 nucleotide sequence: TGTGCCAGTAGTTGGGGGGAAGGGGAAAGTTTTGGCAATCAGCCCCAGCATTTT.

The J gene is TRBJ2-2, the V gene TRBV2, with 8 bases that match TRBD2. V dropped 1 base and J dropped 5; count of bases not matched to a gene: 3. This CDR3 comprises 15 residues. CDR1 is SNHLY, CDR2 FYNNEI, per germline. The CDR3 sequence: CASSEGLARTGELFF. In DNA, the CDR3 is TGTGCCAGCAGTGAAGGACTAGCGCGGACCGGGGAGCTGTTTTTT.

For the CDR3, the DNA is TGTGCCAGCAGCGACATAACCAGCACAGATACGCAGTATTTT. It specifies CASSDITSTDTQYF. The V gene is TRBV2, the J gene TRBJ2-3; D unclear. The V end lost 6 bases, the J end lost 0 bases, and 10 bases lay between the germline ends. The CDR3 spans 14 residues. Germline lookup yields CDR1 SNHLY and CDR2 FYNNEI. The complete variable domain, with remaining parts taken from reference TRBV2 and TRBJ2-3, reads EPEVTQTPSHQVTQMGQEVILRCVPISNHLYFYWYRQILGQKVEFLVSFYNNEISEKSEIFDDQFSVERPDGSNFTLKIRSTKLEDSAMYFCASSDITSTDTQYFGPGTRLTVL.